This T cell receptor beta chain is drawn from a study of blood T cell repertoires in COVID-19. This clone has only one observation. Method: immunoSEQ multiplex PCR; TCRdb's copy keeps in-frame clones and lacks some. In the table there are about 140,000 clones, 60% to 85% of which are singletons. The CDR3 is made up of 17 amino acids. V trimming: 0 bases; J trimming: 5 bases; junction bases outside the gene matches: 11. The germline V gene has CDR1 LGHDT and CDR2 YNNKEL (reference sequence). The V and J genes are TRBV3-1 (or the pseudogene TRBV3-2) and TRBJ2-5; 8 positions agree with TRBD2. Sample: peripheral blood. The clonotype was recovered from a man aged 45-60 years with acute or convalescent COVID-19. The CDR3 here is CASSQDLPGLDRETQYF. The CDR3 DNA reads as TGTGCCAGCAGCCAAGATTTGCCGGGACTAGACCGGGAGACCCAGTACTTC.